Following are 10 T cell receptor beta chains from one sample sequenced in a study of tumor and adjacent non-tumor tissue in lung cancer. This sample's RNA came from whole unsorted tissue. The normal lung tissue was taken more than 3 cm from the tumor edge. A modified ARM-PCR protocol with three rounds of nested PCR amplified TCRbeta. A single record per CDR3 protein comes from TCRdb applying MiXCR to the multiplex PCR reads. This table holds 90,000 to 100,000 distinct CDR3 sequences, roughly 78% found once. The sequencing sample was made of distant non-tumor lung tissue. These receptors originate from a man between 60 and 75 years old with small cell lung cancer.

This clonotype was detected many times. In DNA, the CDR3 is TGTGCCAGCAGCCTCGGACCCGGCTCCTACAATGAGCAGTTCTTC. Amino acid sequence: CASSLGPGSYNEQFF. This rearrangement joins TRBV5-4 to TRBJ2-1; D not resolved. V was cut by 4 bases and J by 0 bases, with 11 bases left in between. The CDR3 consists of 15 residues. The germline CDR1 and CDR2 sequences are SGHNT and YYREEE (reference sequence).

Details on this clonotype: At one end, the junction sequence differs from germline, possibly due to a read error. The chain uses TRBV4-2 and TRBJ2-1, with a weak D call TRBD1 (7 bases). The CDR3 contains 16 residues. Germline CDR1 is LGHNA and CDR2 is YNFKEQ. The CDR3 loop is CTSSQGVGSRSNEQFF. CDR3 in DNA: TGTACCAGCAGCCAGGGGGTCGGGAGTCGCTCCAATGAGCAGTTCTTC.

Details on this clonotype: At one end the junction does not follow the germline gene, possibly because of a read error. V gene TRBV29-1 combines with J gene TRBJ2-1; 7 nucleotides align to TRBD2. Germline V lookup: CDR1 SQVTM, CDR2 ANQGSEA. This CDR3 has 15 amino acids. In DNA, the CDR3 is TGCAACGTTGAATTAGCGGGCAATCCCTACAATGGGCACTTCTTC. Translated: CNVELAGNPYNGHFF.

The chain uses TRBV12-3 or TRBV12-4 and TRBJ1-2, with 9 bases fitting TRBD1. CDR3 size: 13 residues. The junction had 14 bases not matched to a gene; V was cut back by 10 bases and J by 11 bases. CDR3 protein: CANNVGQGLRYTF. In nucleotides, the CDR3 is TGTGCCAACAACGTGGGACAGGGATTACGTTACACCTTC.

Remarks on this clonotype: One junction end disagrees with the germline gene, perhaps due to a read error. The chain recombines TRBV11-2 with TRBJ2-2, with D possibly being TRBD2 (6 bases). Germline CDR1 SGHAT, CDR2 FQNNGV. The CDR3 is made up of 13 amino acids. The CDR3 sequence: CASSLESTRELFF. The CDR3 DNA follows: TGTGCCAGCAGCTTAGAGTCGACCCGGGAGTTGTTTTTT.

This rearrangement joins TRBV20-1 to TRBJ1-4; D remains ambiguous. Germline loops: CDR1 DFQATT, CDR2 SNEGSKA (reference sequence). The CDR3 totals 12 residues. Trimming removed 5 bases from V and 8 bases from J, with 12 bases in between. CDR3 in amino acids: CSAGGTDEKLFF. CDR3 sequence (DNA): TGCAGTGCTGGAGGAACAGACGAAAAACTGTTTTTT.

This clonotype was counted only a few times. One base away lies a much larger clone, so this may be a sequencing read error. The gene calls are TRBV6-1 and TRBJ1-5, with TRBD1 identical over 7 bases. The J call may not be correct, given that the DNA end is closer to TRBJ2-3. The CDR3 totals 14 residues. The germline gives CDR1 MNHNS, CDR2 SASEGT. Here the CDR3 reads CASTRQGVYQPQYF. CDR3 nucleotides: TGTGCCAGCACTCGACAGGGAGTTTATCAGCCCCAGTATTTT.

On this clonotype itself: The junction departs from germline at one end; a sequencing error may be responsible. For the CDR3, the DNA is TGCGCCAGCAACCCCGGGACTCTCTACAATGAGCGGATCTTC. Translation gives CASNPGTLYNERIF. V is TRBV5-1 and J is TRBJ2-1; tentatively, D is TRBD2 (6 bases). Germline V gene sequence: CDR1 SGHRS, CDR2 YFSETQ. CDR3 length: 14 residues.

In the case of this clonotype: A junction end diverges from the germline sequence, so it may reflect a read error. The chain uses TRBV11-2 and TRBJ2-1; TRBD2 is a possible D gene (5 bases). Germline CDR1 SGHAT, CDR2 FQNNGV. This CDR3 is built from 15 residues. CDR3 sequence reads: CTSSLEVGFNNEQFF. In DNA, the CDR3 is TGTACCAGCAGCTTGGAGGTGGGATTTAACAATGAGCAGTTCTTC.

Concerning this clonotype itself: Because it lacks the conserved phenylalanine or tryptophan at the end, this CDR3 is likely a read error. The chain links TRBV29-1 to TRBJ2-1; 9 bases agree with TRBD2. Germline-derived CDR1 and CDR2 are SQVTM and ANQGSEA. With V trimmed by 7 bases and J by 9 bases, 10 bases remained unmatched. This CDR3 comprises 13 residues. The CDR3 DNA follows: TGCAGCGCCGGGGGTAGCGGGAGTGGTGAGCAGTTCGTC. It translates to CSAGGSGSGEQFV.